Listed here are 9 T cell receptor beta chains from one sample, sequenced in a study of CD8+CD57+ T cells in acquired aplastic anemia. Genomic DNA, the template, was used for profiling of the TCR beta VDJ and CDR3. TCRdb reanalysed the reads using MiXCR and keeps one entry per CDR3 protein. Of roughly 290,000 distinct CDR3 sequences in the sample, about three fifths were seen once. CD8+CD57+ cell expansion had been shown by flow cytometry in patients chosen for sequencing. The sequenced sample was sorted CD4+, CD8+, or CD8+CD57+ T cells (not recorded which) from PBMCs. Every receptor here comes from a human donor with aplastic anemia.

CDR3 in amino acids: CASSLIPGKGHYTF. The CDR3, as DNA: TGTGCCAGCAGCTTAATTCCGGGCAAGGGGCACTACACCTTC. J is TRBJ1-2 and V is TRBV7-3; D might be TRBD1 (5 bases). V was cut by 1 base and J by 10 bases, with 16 bases left in between. The CDR3 runs to 14 residues. CDR1 is SGHTA and CDR2 is FQGTGA in the germline V gene.

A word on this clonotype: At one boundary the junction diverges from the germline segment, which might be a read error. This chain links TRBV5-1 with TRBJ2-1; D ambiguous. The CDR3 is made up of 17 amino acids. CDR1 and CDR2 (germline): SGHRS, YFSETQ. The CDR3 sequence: CASSSPRSSPSSNEQFF. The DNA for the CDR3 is TGTGCCAGCAGCTCCCCCCGCTCCTCACCCAGTTCCAATGAGCAGTTCTTC.

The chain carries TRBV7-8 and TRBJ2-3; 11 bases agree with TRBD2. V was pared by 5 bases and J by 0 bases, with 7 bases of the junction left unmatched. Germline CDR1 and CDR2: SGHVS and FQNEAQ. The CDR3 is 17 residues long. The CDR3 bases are TGTGCCAGCAGCATACTAGCGGGAGAATGGAGCACAGATACGCAGTATTTT. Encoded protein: CASSILAGEWSTDTQYF.

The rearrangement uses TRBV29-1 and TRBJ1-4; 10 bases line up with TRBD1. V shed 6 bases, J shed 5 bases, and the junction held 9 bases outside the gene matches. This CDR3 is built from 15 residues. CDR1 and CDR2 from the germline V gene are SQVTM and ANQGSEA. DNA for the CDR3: TGCAGCGTGGCAACGACAGGGGGCGCGAATGAAAAACTGTTTTTT. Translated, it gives CSVATTGGANEKLFF.

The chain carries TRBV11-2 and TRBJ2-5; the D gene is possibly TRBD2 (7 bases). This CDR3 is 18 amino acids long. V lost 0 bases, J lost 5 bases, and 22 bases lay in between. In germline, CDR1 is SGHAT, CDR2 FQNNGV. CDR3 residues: CASSLEGTGRGFAETQYF. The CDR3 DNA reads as TGTGCCAGCAGCTTAGAAGGAACAGGGAGGGGATTTGCGGAGACCCAGTACTTC.

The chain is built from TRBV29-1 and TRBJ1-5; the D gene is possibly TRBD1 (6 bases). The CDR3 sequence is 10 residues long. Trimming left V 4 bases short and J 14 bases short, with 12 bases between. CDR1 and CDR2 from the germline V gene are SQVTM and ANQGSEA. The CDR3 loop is CSVGQVYEHF. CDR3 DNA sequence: TGCAGCGTTGGACAGGTCTACGAGCATTTT.

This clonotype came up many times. CDR3 bases: TGTGCCAGCAGCTTCGGCCTAGCGGGCACCGGGGAGCTGTTTTTT. Its protein is CASSFGLAGTGELFF. The chain links TRBV11-3 to TRBJ2-2; 8 bases are a match to TRBD2. The CDR3 covers 15 residues. J was trimmed by 4 bases and V by 3 bases; bases with no gene match: 4. The germline V gene encodes CDR1 SGHNT and CDR2 YENEEA.

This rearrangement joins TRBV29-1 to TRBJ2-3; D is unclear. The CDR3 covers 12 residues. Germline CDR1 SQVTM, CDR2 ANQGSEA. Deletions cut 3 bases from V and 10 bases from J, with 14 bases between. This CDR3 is CSVETLAVAQYF. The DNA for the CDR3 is TGCAGCGTTGAGACGTTGGCCGTAGCGCAGTATTTT.

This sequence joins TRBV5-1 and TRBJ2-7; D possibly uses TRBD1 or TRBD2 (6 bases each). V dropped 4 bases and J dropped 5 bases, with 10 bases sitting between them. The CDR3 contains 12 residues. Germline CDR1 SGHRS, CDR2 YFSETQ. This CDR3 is CASSTGGHEQYF. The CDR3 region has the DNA TGCGCCAGCAGCACCGGGGGCCACGAGCAGTACTTC. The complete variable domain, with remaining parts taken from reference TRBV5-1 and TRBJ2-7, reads KAGVTQTPRYLIKTRGQQVTLSCSPISGHRSVSWYQQTPGQGLQFLFEYFSETQRNKGNFPGRFSGRQFSNSRSEMNVSTLELGDSALYLCASSTGGHEQYFGPGTRLTVT.